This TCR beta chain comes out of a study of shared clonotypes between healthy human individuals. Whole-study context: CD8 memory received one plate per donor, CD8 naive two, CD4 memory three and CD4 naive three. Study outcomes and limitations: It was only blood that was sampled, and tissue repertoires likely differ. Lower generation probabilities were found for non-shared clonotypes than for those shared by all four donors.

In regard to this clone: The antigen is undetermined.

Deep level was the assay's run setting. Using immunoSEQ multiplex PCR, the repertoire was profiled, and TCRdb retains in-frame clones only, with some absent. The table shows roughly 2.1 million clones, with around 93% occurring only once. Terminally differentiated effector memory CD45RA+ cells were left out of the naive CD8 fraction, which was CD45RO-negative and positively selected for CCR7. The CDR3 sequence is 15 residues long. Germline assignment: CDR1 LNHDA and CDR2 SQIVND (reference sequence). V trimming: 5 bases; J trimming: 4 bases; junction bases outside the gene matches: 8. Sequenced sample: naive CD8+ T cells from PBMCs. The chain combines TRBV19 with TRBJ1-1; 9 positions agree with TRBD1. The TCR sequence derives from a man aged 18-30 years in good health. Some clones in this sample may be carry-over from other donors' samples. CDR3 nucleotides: TGTGCCAGTAGTTTCAGGACAGGGGATGGCACTGAAGCTTTCTTT. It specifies CASSFRTGDGTEAFF.